Following are 24 T cell receptor beta chains from one sample sequenced in a study of cytomegalovirus exposure and HLA in healthy donors. The PCR used 60 Vbeta and 13 Jbeta primers. Generated by immunoSEQ multiplex PCR, the TCRdb table keeps only in-frame clones and is missing some. The data hold 100,000 or so clones, with about 72% observed a single time. The sample taken for sequencing was PBMCs. The receptors were gathered from a young man in good health and CMV-seronegative.

This chain joins TRBV25-1 and TRBJ1-2; 9 positions agree with TRBD1. The V and J ends lost 4 bases and 7 bases, in that order; junction bases with no gene match: 7. From germline, CDR1 is MGHDK and CDR2 SYGVNS. The CDR3 has 14 residues. CDR3 bases: TGTGCCAGCAGTGGCCGGGACAGGGAGGTTGGCTACACCTTC. It yields the protein CASSGRDREVGYTF.

The chain combines TRBV28 with TRBJ1-5; 8 bases line up with TRBD1. The V segment lost 5 bases and the J segment 9 bases; nucleotides outside the gene matches: 9. Germline CDR1 and CDR2: MDHEN and SYDVKM. The CDR3 consists of 14 residues. The CDR3 is CASSLQGGYMPQHF. The CDR3 nucleotides are TGTGCCAGCAGTCTACAGGGGGGGTATATGCCCCAGCATTTT.

This chain uses TRBV5-8 with TRBJ2-5; weak D call: TRBD1 (7 bases). The germline V gene encodes CDR1 SGHTS and CDR2 YDEGEE. V shed 4 bases and J shed 2 bases, with 18 bases lying between them. There are 16 residues in the CDR3. CDR3 DNA sequence: TGTGCCAGCAGCCGCGGGACAGCTTCGTGGCAAGAGACCCAGTACTTC. Amino acids: CASSRGTASWQETQYF.

The CDR3 spells CASSLAGLMRSPLHF. Here the CDR3 DNA reads TGTGCCAGTAGCCTCGCGGGTCTTATGCGATCACCCCTCCACTTT. V is TRBV19 and J is TRBJ1-6, with D hard to call. The germline V gene encodes CDR1 LNHDA and CDR2 SQIVND (reference sequence). V dropped 6 bases and J dropped 10 bases, with 19 bases sitting between them. The CDR3 is made up of 15 amino acids. The complete variable domain, with remaining parts taken from reference TRBV19 and TRBJ1-6, reads DGGITQSPKYLFRKEGQNVTLSCEQNLNHDAMYWYRQDPGQGLRLIYYSQIVNDFQKGDIAEGYSVSREKKESFPLTVTSAQKNPTAFYLCASSLAGLMRSPLHFGNGTRLTVT.

In this sample, this clone turned up once. The chain uses TRBV25-1 and TRBJ1-2, with 8 bases matching TRBD1. Germline assignment: CDR1 MGHDK and CDR2 SYGVNS. V lost 6 bases to trimming and J lost 8 bases; unmatched junction nucleotides: 11. This CDR3 contains 14 residues. In nucleotides, the CDR3 is TGTGCCAGCAGCCTCAGCCAGGGGGCGCAGGGCTACACCTTC. Its protein product is CASSLSQGAQGYTF.

CDR3 residues: CASSIEGRETGELFF. DNA for the CDR3: TGTGCCAGTAGTATAGAAGGGAGGGAGACCGGGGAGCTGTTTTTT. The V and J genes are TRBV19 and TRBJ2-2, with 7 bases identical to TRBD2. This CDR3 has 15 amino acids. Germline trimming cut 0 bases from V and 5 bases from J; bases unmatched to any gene: 3. Germline CDR1 reads LNHDA; CDR2 reads SQIVND (reference sequence).

The chain has TRBV2 and TRBJ1-1; 8 bases are a match to TRBD1. Germline CDR1 is SNHLY and CDR2 is FYNNEI. The CDR3 covers 14 residues. With 3 bases clipped from V and 4 bases from J, the junction kept 4 bases outside the gene matches. The CDR3 bases are TGTGCCAGCAGTGAGAGACAGGGGAGCACTGAAGCTTTCTTT. Amino acid sequence: CASSERQGSTEAFF.

This clone was recorded only once. The chain combines TRBV7-6 with TRBJ2-7; D may be TRBD2 (6 bases). The V and J ends lost 5 bases and 3 bases respectively, with 20 bases between them. This CDR3 comprises 16 residues. The germline V gene encodes CDR1 SGHVS and CDR2 FNYEAQ. Here the CDR3 DNA reads TGTGCCAGCAGCCCTATAGGGGCGGGGTTACTCTACGAGCAGTACTTC. Translating gives CASSPIGAGLLYEQYF.

The sample holds one count of this clone. The genes are TRBV6-4 and TRBJ2-2; 7 bases line up with TRBD1. This CDR3 has 14 amino acids. Germline loops: CDR1 MRHNA, CDR2 SNTAGT. The trim removed 3 bases at V and 7 bases at J, leaving 5 bases unmatched. The DNA of the CDR3 is TGTGCCAGCAGTGAACAGGGGAGTGGCGGGGAGCTGTTTTTT. Translating it yields CASSEQGSGGELFF.

The chain carries TRBV10-2 and TRBJ2-7; D is perhaps TRBD2 (6 bases). V lost 7 bases to trimming and J lost 5 bases, with 15 bases between them. Germline loops: CDR1 WSHSY, CDR2 SAAADI. CDR3 length equals 13 residues. The DNA of the CDR3 is TGCGCCAGCATGACTAGGGGTGTCGACGAGCAGTACTTC. Translation: CASMTRGVDEQYF.

This rearrangement joins TRBV7-2 to TRBJ1-1; weak D call: TRBD1 (6 bases). Germline lookup yields CDR1 SGHTA and CDR2 FQGNSA. V was clipped by 5 bases and J by 1 base, with 11 bases between them. This CDR3 contains 14 residues. The CDR3: CASSTKGQNTEAFF. CDR3 DNA: TGTGCCAGCAGCACCAAGGGACAGAACACTGAAGCTTTCTTT.

In this sample, this clone turned up a few times. The chain carries TRBV5-4 and TRBJ2-1; possibly TRBD2 for D (6 bases). V lost 0 bases, J lost 3 bases, and 13 bases lay in between. The CDR3 has 16 residues. Per germline, CDR1 SGHNT and CDR2 YYREEE (reference sequence). CDR3 region: CASSLGGSGNYNEQFF. In nucleotides, the CDR3 is TGTGCCAGCAGCTTGGGGGGTAGCGGCAACTACAATGAGCAGTTCTTC.

The CDR3 protein is CASSPLGRGYGEDEQFF. As DNA, the CDR3 is TGTGCCAGCAGCCCCCTTGGAAGGGGCTACGGGGAGGATGAGCAGTTCTTC. This rearrangement joins TRBV7-7 to TRBJ2-1; possible D gene TRBD2, 6 bases. This CDR3 contains 17 residues. From germline, CDR1 is SSHAT and CDR2 FNYEAQ (reference sequence). Between the trimmed V and J ends, which lost 5 bases and 8 bases, there was a span of 25 bases.

This chain uses TRBV6-1 with TRBJ2-3, with 8 bases that match TRBD1. Losses at the gene ends were 4 bases for V and 3 bases for J; bases not matched to a gene: 9. This CDR3 has 16 amino acids. Germline CDR1 MNHNS, CDR2 SASEGT. CDR3 bases: TGTGCCAGCAGTGGGACAGGGAAAGTTCGGACAGATACGCAGTATTTT. Translating it yields CASSGTGKVRTDTQYF.

The chain has TRBV2 and TRBJ1-1, with TRBD1 identical over 7 bases. Trimming cost V 6 bases and J 2 bases; bases outside gene matches: 12. This CDR3 is built from 16 residues. The germline V gene has CDR1 SNHLY and CDR2 FYNNEI. The CDR3 region is CASRKQGPSVNTEAFF. CDR3 DNA: TGTGCCAGCAGGAAACAGGGGCCCAGTGTCAACACTGAAGCTTTCTTT.

The chain joins TRBV5-4 to TRBJ1-2; 7 bases agree with TRBD1. The CDR3 consists of 14 residues. V shed 0 bases, J shed 6 bases, and the junction held 5 bases outside the gene matches. From germline, CDR1 is SGHNT and CDR2 YYREEE (reference sequence). CDR3 amino acids: CASSLEAGGHGYTF. The CDR3 bases are TGTGCCAGCAGCTTGGAAGCAGGGGGACATGGCTACACCTTC.

This sequence joins TRBV29-1 and TRBJ2-1; 7 bases agree with TRBD1. Germline lookup yields CDR1 SQVTM and CDR2 ANQGSEA. CDR3 length equals 16 residues. Germline trimming cut 3 bases from V and 6 bases from J; bases unmatched to any gene: 14. CDR3 sequence: CSVDATGKGVANEQFF. In DNA form, the CDR3 reads TGCAGCGTTGACGCGACAGGGAAGGGGGTAGCCAATGAGCAGTTCTTC.

V is TRBV15 and J is TRBJ1-2; D ambiguous. This CDR3 is 14 amino acids long. CDR1 is LNHNV, CDR2 YYDKDF, per germline (reference sequence). V was pared by 1 base and J by 4 bases, with 10 bases between. The CDR3 DNA follows: TGTGCCACCAGCAGAGTTGGAGGCTCCTATGGCTACACCTTC. Translating gives CATSRVGGSYGYTF.

This chain joins TRBV7-3 and TRBJ1-1, with 7 positions matching TRBD1. V was pared by 1 base and J by 6 bases, with 14 bases of the junction left unmatched. The CDR3 runs to 17 residues. In germline, CDR1 is SGHTA, CDR2 FQGTGA. The CDR3 DNA is TGTGCCAGCAGCTTAATACCACAGGGGCCGGGGACGGCTGAAGCTTTCTTT. Translated, it gives CASSLIPQGPGTAEAFF. Complete variable domain (other parts from reference TRBV7-3 and TRBJ1-1): GAGVSQTPSNKVTEKGKYVELRCDPISGHTALYWYRQSLGQGPEFLIYFQGTGAADDSGLPNDRFFAVRPEGSVSTLKIQRTERGDSAVYLCASSLIPQGPGTAEAFFGQGTRLTVV.

The rearrangement links TRBV9 to TRBJ1-1; D gene unclear. V was clipped by 0 bases and J by 1 base, with 7 bases between them. This CDR3 has 14 amino acids. The germline gives CDR1 SGDLS, CDR2 YYNGEE. CDR3: CASSVDGSNTEAFF. The CDR3 DNA follows: TGTGCCAGCAGCGTAGACGGGTCGAACACTGAAGCTTTCTTT.

The CDR3 sequence: CAWRGGSYNSPLHF. Written as DNA, the CDR3 is TGTGCCTGGAGAGGAGGCTCCTATAATTCACCCCTCCACTTT. The gene calls are TRBV30 and TRBJ1-6; D remains unclear. The CDR3 runs to 14 residues. Germline V CDR1 and CDR2: GTSNPN, SVGIG (reference sequence). V was pared by 3 bases and J by 0 bases, with 6 bases between.

The rearrangement joins TRBV4-1 to TRBJ1-1; D ambiguous. The CDR3 is 15 amino acids. The ends were cut back, 4 bases at V and 1 base at J, with 13 bases in the middle. Germline CDR1 MGHRA, CDR2 YSYEKL. The CDR3 is CASSPLETSNTEAFF. The DNA for the CDR3 is TGCGCCAGCAGCCCCTTAGAGACATCGAACACTGAAGCTTTCTTT.

The genes are TRBV5-6 and TRBJ2-7; TRBD1 aligns across 10 bases. V was pared by 4 bases and J by 4 bases, with 11 bases of the junction left unmatched. The CDR3 extends over 16 amino acids. CDR1 SGHDT and CDR2 YYEEEE come from the germline V gene. In nucleotides, the CDR3 is TGTGCCAGCAGCCCGCCCCTAGGGACAGGGGAATACGAGCAGTACTTC. It codes for CASSPPLGTGEYEQYF.

The V call is TRBV2, the J call TRBJ1-1; possible D gene TRBD1, 5 bases. Germline-derived CDR1 and CDR2 are SNHLY and FYNNEI. Trimming cost V 8 bases and J 1 base, with 11 bases left between them. The CDR3 has 13 residues. CDR3 in amino acids: CASLGRANTEAFF. In nucleotides, the CDR3 is TGTGCCAGCTTGGGCAGGGCGAACACTGAAGCTTTCTTT. Using reference TRBV2 and TRBJ1-1 for the parts outside the CDR3, the full variable domain is EPEVTQTPSHQVTQMGQEVILRCVPISNHLYFYWYRQILGQKVEFLVSFYNNEISEKSEIFDDQFSVERPDGSNFTLKIRSTKLEDSAMYFCASLGRANTEAFFGQGTRLTVV.